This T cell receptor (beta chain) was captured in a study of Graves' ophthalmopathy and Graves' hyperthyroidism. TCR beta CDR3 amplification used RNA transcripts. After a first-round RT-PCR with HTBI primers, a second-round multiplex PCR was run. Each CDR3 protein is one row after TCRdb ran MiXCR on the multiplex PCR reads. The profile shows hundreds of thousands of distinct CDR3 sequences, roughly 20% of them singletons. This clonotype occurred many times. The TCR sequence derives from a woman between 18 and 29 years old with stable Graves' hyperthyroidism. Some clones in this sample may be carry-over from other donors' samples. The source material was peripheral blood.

The DNA of the CDR3 is TGTGCCAGCAGTCCTCTCATCCAGGGGGGAGGCTACACCTTC. Protein: CASSPLIQGGGYTF. The chain couples TRBV6-2 or TRBV6-3 to TRBJ1-2; 7 bases line up with TRBD1. The CDR3 has 14 residues. Germline V lookup: CDR1 MNHEY, CDR2 SVGEGT. The ends lost 5 bases at V and 8 bases at J; junction bases unmatched: 11.